The present entry profiles one T cell receptor (beta chain) with its context. The sample holds a few counts of this clone. The target of this receptor is not known. No base quality values were provided; no much bigger clone lies one nucleotide off. Other DNA sequences in the sample encode the same CDR3. Whole blood was collected in K2EDTA tubes by collaborating institutions according to the institutions' own protocols. For TCRbeta analysis, collaborator samples were shipped as frozen whole blood, as isolated PBMCs, or as DNA extracted from either sample type. The data stem from a study of blood T cell repertoires in COVID-19 (dated by TCRdb to 2019 to 2021). Some background on the complete study: Samples from collaborators originated in the United States, Italy and Spain and spanned both the acute and convalescent phases of COVID-19. The prospective study material was composed of cDNA or gDNA derived from T cells, B-cell-depleted T cells, or PBMCs. Subjects who had been exposed to COVID-19, were actively infected with it, or had recovered from it provided the deeply sampled blood TCRbeta repertoires that made up the dataset. The repertoires were made available in a free public database intended to serve as a resource for research on the immune response to SARS-CoV-2. The samples were drawn from the first 160 participants of the ongoing ImmuneRACE study and from 1,200 or so subjects provided by 6 global collaborators. A de-identified subject ID, COVID-19 status, age in years and sex were almost always included in the sample metadata. Where available, HLA class I and class II types were obtained from metadata supplied by the sample provider rather than from assay-based typing.

The immunoSEQ Assay, a bias-controlled multiplex PCR, was used to amplify TCRbeta CDR3 regions from genomic DNA. Per the source publication's procedure: Nucleated cell counts per sample were estimated from amplification of reference gene primers within the assay. To quantify the absolute abundance of each unique TCRbeta CDR3 rearrangement, sequence reads were collapsed and filtered. Productive Simpson clonality was computed per sample as the square root of Simpson's diversity index over productive rearrangements. TCRdb holds this immuneACCESS table with in-frame rearrangements only. Some clones are missing; in checked studies, unresolved V genes explain under half, and the rest has no known cause. V and J calls and clone size are as listed in that table; D and trimming were resolved from the DNA. For this sample there are roughly 250,000 clones; about 76% appear just once. The top ten clones comprise around 3% of the sample.

Relative to germline, V is missing 0 bases and J is missing 4 bases, with 3 bases of the junction outside any gene match. CDR1 SGDLS and CDR2 YYNGEE are derived from the germline V gene. The CDR3 runs 14 residues from the cysteine to the phenylalanine. CDR3 DNA only is kept here, 42 bases in frame from base 1. Findings and caveats that apply to the study as a whole: The amount of clinical and demographic metadata varied by source and participant and was provided uncurated.

Recombination connected TRBV9 to TRBJ1-1, with 7 bases aligning to TRBD1. The clonotype was recovered from a woman aged 60-70 years with active or convalescent COVID-19. The specimen sequenced was peripheral blood. The DNA sequence follows: TGTGCCAGCAGCGTAGGACAGGGATCCACTGAAGCTTTCTTT. Its protein reads: CASSVGQGSTEAFF.